The sequence of this T cell receptor beta chain was determined in a study of shared clonotypes between healthy human individuals. Study outcomes and limitations: In this cohort, only blood was sampled, and tissue repertoires likely differ.

The unsorted PBMC sample used ten immunoSEQ deep assay plates. Method: immunoSEQ multiplex PCR; TCRdb's copy keeps in-frame clones and lacks some. This table has fewer than 700,000 clones, roughly 79% appearing once. The germline V gene has CDR1 LGHNA and CDR2 YNFKEQ. The CDR3 sequence is 15 residues long. The V end lost 2 bases, the J end lost 4 bases, and 13 bases lay between the germline ends. Note on this clone: What it binds is not known.

The sequencing input was PBMCs. The rearrangement uses TRBV4-2 and TRBJ2-3, with a possible D match to TRBD2 (5 bases). The sequence came from a middle-aged woman in good health. Some clones in this sample may be carry-over from other donors' samples. The CDR3 loop is CASSQSLAESDTQYF. DNA for the CDR3: TGTGCCAGCAGCCAATCTCTAGCAGAGTCAGATACGCAGTATTTT.